The sample holds many counts of the clone carrying this T cell receptor (beta chain). Antigen: not known. TCRdb itself ran the 5' RACE reads through MiXCR, one entry per CDR3 protein. This table has roughly 70,000 distinct CDR3 sequences, about 9.5% appearing once. The data were taken from a study of spatial heterogeneity in lung cancer. Study-wide context: Averaged across combinations, each unique TCR and UMI pairing appeared more than ten times in raw reads, which were uncorrected. General observations from the study: Circulating ubiquitous expanded tumor TCRs were observed more frequently at resection than at follow-up.

Sample time point: blood at routine non-recurrence follow-up after resection. Germline V gene lookup returns CDR1 LNHDA and CDR2 SQIVND (reference sequence). The V end lost 4 bases, the J end lost 4 bases, and 16 bases lay between the germline ends. This CDR3 region has 15 residues. V gene TRBV19 combines with J gene TRBJ1-1; D unresolved. The TCR sequence derives from a female donor with early-stage non-small cell lung cancer. Here the sequenced sample was PBMCs, taken at follow-up. The CDR3 region has the DNA TGTGCCAGTAGTACGGACCGGGGTAAGGTCACTGAAGCTTTCTTT. It specifies CASSTDRGKVTEAFF.